Listed below are T cell receptor beta chains from one sample, sequenced in a study of blood T cells in healthy people across ages. MiXCR, run by TCRdb on the 5' RACE reads, gives a single entry per CDR3 protein. The repertoire consists of 1.4 million to 1.5 million distinct CDR3 sequences, with roughly 40% occurring once and the leading ten covering roughly 7.7%. Source material: blood. These receptors all stem from a woman aged 18-30 years in good health. Both conserved end residues are part of each CDR3. Each record gives: CDR3 length, D gene, J gene, V gene, clone size, CDR3 protein, CDR3 DNA. The D gene is left open where the match is weak. Expanded clones are given a class, and other clones once, few, many or no size at all.

CDR3 length: 16
D gene: -
J gene: TRBJ2-5
V gene: TRBV6-1
clone size: many
CDR3 protein: CASKRLNGIEMETQYF
CDR3 DNA: TGTGCCAGCAAACGCTTAAATGGTATTGAGATGGAGACCCAGTACTTC

CDR3 length: 16
D gene: TRBD2
J gene: TRBJ2-1
V gene: TRBV20-1
clone size: -
CDR3 protein: CSARSATSGSYNEQFF
CDR3 DNA: TGCAGTGCTAGATCTGCGACTAGCGGATCTTACAATGAGCAGTTCTTC

CDR3 length: 13
D gene: -
J gene: TRBJ1-3
V gene: TRBV20-1
clone size: once
CDR3 protein: CSAYKTGSDTIYF
CDR3 DNA: TGCAGTGCTTATAAGACAGGCTCGGACACCATATATTTT

CDR3 length: 20
D gene: TRBD2
J gene: TRBJ2-2
V gene: TRBV10-3
clone size: few
CDR3 protein: CAISEISPGLAGKDTGELFF
CDR3 DNA: TGTGCCATCAGTGAGATCTCACCGGGACTAGCGGGAAAAGACACCGGGGAGCTGTTTTTT

CDR3 length: 12
D gene: -
J gene: TRBJ2-7
V gene: TRBV10-3
clone size: -
CDR3 protein: CAISDIGYEQYF
CDR3 DNA: TGTGCCATCAGTGATATAGGCTACGAGCAGTACTTC

CDR3 length: 14
D gene: -
J gene: TRBJ2-7
V gene: TRBV6-5
clone size: -
CDR3 protein: CASSPGSLFETRYF
CDR3 DNA: TGTGCCAGCAGTCCAGGGAGTTTATTCGAGACCCGGTACTTC

CDR3 length: 19
D gene: TRBD2
J gene: TRBJ2-5
V gene: TRBV5-6
clone size: -
CDR3 protein: CASTSGMVGLAGDQETQYF
CDR3 DNA: TGTGCCAGCACCTCCGGAATGGTTGGACTAGCGGGGGACCAAGAGACCCAGTACTTC

CDR3 length: 15
D gene: TRBD2
J gene: TRBJ2-7
V gene: TRBV6-2/TRBV6-3
clone size: -
CDR3 protein: CASSYSRTSGYEQYF
CDR3 DNA: TGTGCCAGCAGTTACTCGCGGACTAGCGGCTACGAGCAGTACTTC

CDR3 length: 13
D gene: -
J gene: TRBJ1-2
V gene: TRBV29-1
clone size: -
CDR3 protein: CSVATDSRYGYTF
CDR3 DNA: TGCAGCGTAGCCACCGACAGTCGGTATGGCTACACCTTC

CDR3 length: 12
D gene: -
J gene: TRBJ1-5
V gene: TRBV10-3
clone size: -
CDR3 protein: CATGIGNQPQHF
CDR3 DNA: TGTGCCACCGGGATTGGCAATCAGCCCCAGCATTTT

CDR3 length: 16
D gene: TRBD1
J gene: TRBJ1-4
V gene: TRBV5-6
clone size: -
CDR3 protein: CASSGQGAGTNEKLFF
CDR3 DNA: TGTGCCAGCAGCGGACAGGGGGCAGGAACTAATGAAAAACTGTTTTTT

CDR3 length: 14
D gene: -
J gene: TRBJ2-1
V gene: TRBV6-6
clone size: few
CDR3 protein: CASIRLGGLDEQFF
CDR3 DNA: TGTGCCAGCATACGACTCGGGGGGCTCGATGAGCAGTTCTTC

CDR3 length: 13
D gene: -
J gene: TRBJ1-2
V gene: TRBV20-1
clone size: few
CDR3 protein: CSASTETNYGYTF
CDR3 DNA: TGCAGTGCTAGTACAGAAACAAACTATGGCTACACCTTC

CDR3 length: 16
D gene: TRBD1
J gene: TRBJ1-5
V gene: TRBV4-1
clone size: -
CDR3 protein: CASSPISGGRGQPQHF
CDR3 DNA: TGCGCCAGCAGCCCAATCTCAGGGGGTCGCGGTCAGCCCCAGCATTTT

CDR3 length: 16
D gene: -
J gene: TRBJ2-1
V gene: TRBV20-1
clone size: -
CDR3 protein: CSARAPGLSSYNEQFF
CDR3 DNA: TGCAGTGCTAGAGCCCCAGGACTGAGCTCCTACAATGAGCAGTTCTTC

CDR3 length: 13
D gene: -
J gene: TRBJ2-5
V gene: TRBV6-1
clone size: -
CDR3 protein: CASIQYGRETQYF
CDR3 DNA: TGTGCCAGCATTCAGTACGGCCGGGAGACCCAGTACTTC

CDR3 length: 13
D gene: TRBD1
J gene: TRBJ1-6
V gene: TRBV10-3
clone size: -
CDR3 protein: CAIRDRGNSPLHF
CDR3 DNA: TGTGCCATCAGGGACAGGGGCAATTCACCCCTCCACTTT

CDR3 length: 12
D gene: -
J gene: TRBJ2-7
V gene: TRBV18
clone size: few
CDR3 protein: CASSPMRPEQYF
CDR3 DNA: TGTGCCAGCTCACCAATGCGTCCCGAGCAGTACTTC

CDR3 length: 12
D gene: -
J gene: TRBJ2-1
V gene: TRBV24-1
clone size: -
CDR3 protein: CATSGDGDEQFF
CDR3 DNA: TGTGCCACCAGTGGCGATGGGGATGAGCAGTTCTTC

CDR3 length: 16
D gene: -
J gene: TRBJ2-5
V gene: TRBV14
clone size: -
CDR3 protein: CASSQGRGISKETQYF
CDR3 DNA: TGTGCCAGCAGCCAAGGGCGGGGAATTTCAAAAGAGACCCAGTACTTC

CDR3 length: 14
D gene: TRBD1
J gene: TRBJ2-5
V gene: TRBV6-6
clone size: -
CDR3 protein: CASSYSGQVETQYF
CDR3 DNA: TGTGCCAGCAGTTACTCCGGACAGGTAGAGACCCAGTACTTC

CDR3 length: 13
D gene: TRBD1
J gene: TRBJ2-2
V gene: TRBV6-6
clone size: -
CDR3 protein: CASHRGDTGELFF
CDR3 DNA: TGTGCCAGTCACAGGGGAGACACCGGGGAGCTGTTTTTT

CDR3 length: 17
D gene: TRBD2
J gene: TRBJ2-1
V gene: TRBV12-3/TRBV12-4
clone size: -
CDR3 protein: CASREPGTTFPYNEQFF
CDR3 DNA: TGTGCCAGCAGGGAACCCGGGACTACCTTTCCTTACAATGAGCAGTTCTTC

CDR3 length: 13
D gene: -
J gene: TRBJ1-2
V gene: TRBV20-1
clone size: many
CDR3 protein: CSASRNRENGYTF
CDR3 DNA: TGCAGTGCTAGCAGGAATAGGGAAAATGGCTACACCTTC

CDR3 length: 15
D gene: -
J gene: TRBJ2-7
V gene: TRBV2
clone size: -
CDR3 protein: CASSENGVSSYEQYF
CDR3 DNA: TGTGCCAGCAGTGAAAACGGCGTCTCCTCCTACGAGCAGTACTTC

CDR3 length: 17
D gene: TRBD2
J gene: TRBJ2-1
V gene: TRBV6-6
clone size: few
CDR3 protein: CASSYKVAGGIYNEQFF
CDR3 DNA: TGTGCCAGCAGTTACAAAGTAGCGGGAGGAATCTACAATGAGCAGTTCTTC

CDR3 length: 15
D gene: -
J gene: TRBJ2-4
V gene: TRBV27
clone size: once
CDR3 protein: CASSLSGGSFGEQYF
CDR3 DNA: TGTGCCAGCAGTTTATCAGGGGGTAGCTTCGGGGAGCAGTACTTC